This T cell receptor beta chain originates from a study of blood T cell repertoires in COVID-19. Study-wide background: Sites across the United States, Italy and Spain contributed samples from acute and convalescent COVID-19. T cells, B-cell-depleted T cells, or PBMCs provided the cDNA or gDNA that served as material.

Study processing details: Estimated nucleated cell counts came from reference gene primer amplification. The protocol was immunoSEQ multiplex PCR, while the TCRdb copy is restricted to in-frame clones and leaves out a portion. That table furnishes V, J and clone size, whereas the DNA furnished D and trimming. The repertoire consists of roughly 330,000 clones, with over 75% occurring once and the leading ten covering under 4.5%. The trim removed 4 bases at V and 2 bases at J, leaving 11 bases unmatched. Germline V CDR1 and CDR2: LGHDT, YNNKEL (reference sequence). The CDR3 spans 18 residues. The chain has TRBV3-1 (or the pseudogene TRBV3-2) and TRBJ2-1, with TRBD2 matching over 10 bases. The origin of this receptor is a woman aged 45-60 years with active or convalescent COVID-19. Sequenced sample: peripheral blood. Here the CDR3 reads CASSPLPGTSETYNEQFF. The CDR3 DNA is TGTGCCAGCAGCCCCCTCCCTGGGACTAGCGAAACCTACAATGAGCAGTTCTTC.